This T cell receptor (beta chain) came from a study of shared clonotypes between healthy human individuals. Whole-study findings and limits: Depth of sequencing was expected to influence donor clonotype sharing. Blood was the sole source, and tissue repertoires probably differ.

V was shortened by 8 bases and J by 3 bases, with 7 bases between the two germline ends. The CDR3 spans 10 residues. Germline lookup yields CDR1 DFQATT and CDR2 SNEGSKA (reference sequence). TCRdb's copy holds only in-frame clones and misses some; the assay was immunoSEQ multiplex PCR. The sample holds about 1 million clones, around 74% seen once. This clone was counted between two and nine times. Its antigen is currently unknown. The sample was memory CD4+ T cells sorted from blood. Indicated subset: CD45RA-negative fraction. The clonotype comes from a man aged 18 to 29 in good health. The chain employs TRBV20-1 and TRBJ1-1; D not certain. In nucleotides, the CDR3 is TGCAGTCCCCAGGACACTGAAGCTTTCTTT. Translating gives CSPQDTEAFF.